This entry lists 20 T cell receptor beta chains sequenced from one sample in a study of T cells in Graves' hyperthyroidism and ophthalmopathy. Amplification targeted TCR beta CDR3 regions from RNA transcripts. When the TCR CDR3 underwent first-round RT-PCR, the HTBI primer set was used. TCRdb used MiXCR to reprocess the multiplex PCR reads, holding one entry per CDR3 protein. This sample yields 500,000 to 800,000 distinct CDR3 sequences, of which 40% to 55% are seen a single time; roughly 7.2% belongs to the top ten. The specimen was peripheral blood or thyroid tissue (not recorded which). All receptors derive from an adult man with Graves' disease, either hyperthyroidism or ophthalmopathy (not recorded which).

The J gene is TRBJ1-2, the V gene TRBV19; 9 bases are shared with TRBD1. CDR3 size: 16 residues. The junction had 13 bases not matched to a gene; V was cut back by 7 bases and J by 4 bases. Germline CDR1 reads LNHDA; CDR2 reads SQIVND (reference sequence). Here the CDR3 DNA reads TGTGCCAGTATTCGAAGACCGGGACAGGGAAGCTATGGCTACACCTTC. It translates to CASIRRPGQGSYGYTF.

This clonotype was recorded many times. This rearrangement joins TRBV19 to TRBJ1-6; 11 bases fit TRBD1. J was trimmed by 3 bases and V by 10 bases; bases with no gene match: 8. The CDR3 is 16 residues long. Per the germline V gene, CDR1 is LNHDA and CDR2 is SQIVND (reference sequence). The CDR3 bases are TGTGCCACCGATACCGGGACAGGGGGCTATAATTCACCCCTCCACTTT. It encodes CATDTGTGGYNSPLHF.

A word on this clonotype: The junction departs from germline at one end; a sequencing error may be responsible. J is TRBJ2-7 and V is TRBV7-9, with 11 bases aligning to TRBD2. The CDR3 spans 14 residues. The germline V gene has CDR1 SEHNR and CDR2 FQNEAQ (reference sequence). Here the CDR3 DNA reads TGTGCCAGCAGCCTGACTAGCGGGAAGGGAGGACTCAACTTC. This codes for CASSLTSGKGGLNF.

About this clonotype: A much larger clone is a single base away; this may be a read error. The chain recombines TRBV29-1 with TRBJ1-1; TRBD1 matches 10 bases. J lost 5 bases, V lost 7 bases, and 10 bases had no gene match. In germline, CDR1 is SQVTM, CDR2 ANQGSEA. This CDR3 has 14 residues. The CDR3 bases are TGCAGCGCCGGACTGACAGGGGGCCGGACTGAAGCTTTCTTT. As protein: CSAGLTGGRTEAFF.

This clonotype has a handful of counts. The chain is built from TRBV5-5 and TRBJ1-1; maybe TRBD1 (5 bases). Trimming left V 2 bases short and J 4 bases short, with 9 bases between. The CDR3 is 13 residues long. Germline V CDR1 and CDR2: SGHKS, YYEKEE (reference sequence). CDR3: CASSFTGVTEAFF. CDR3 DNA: TGTGCCAGCAGCTTTACAGGAGTCACTGAAGCTTTCTTT.

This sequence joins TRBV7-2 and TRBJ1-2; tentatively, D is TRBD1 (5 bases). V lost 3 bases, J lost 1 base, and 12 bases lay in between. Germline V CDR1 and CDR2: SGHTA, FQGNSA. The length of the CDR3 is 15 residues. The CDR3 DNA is TGTGCCAGCAGCTTGCTGACAGAACGTAACTATGGCTACACCTTC. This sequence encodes CASSLLTERNYGYTF.

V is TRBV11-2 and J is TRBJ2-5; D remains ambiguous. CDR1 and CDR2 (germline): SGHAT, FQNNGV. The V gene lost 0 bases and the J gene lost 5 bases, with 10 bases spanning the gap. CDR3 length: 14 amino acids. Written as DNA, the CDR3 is TGTGCCAGCAGCTTAGATATAAGGGTTGAGACCCAGTACTTC. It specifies CASSLDIRVETQYF.

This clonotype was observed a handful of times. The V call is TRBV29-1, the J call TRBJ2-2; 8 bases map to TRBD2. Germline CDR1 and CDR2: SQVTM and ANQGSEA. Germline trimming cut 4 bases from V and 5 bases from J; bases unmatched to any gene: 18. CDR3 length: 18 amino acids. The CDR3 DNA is TGCAGCGTTGCGTCCATTGGGGCGGGAGGCTCTTGGACCGGGGAGCTGTTTTTT. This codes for CSVASIGAGGSWTGELFF.

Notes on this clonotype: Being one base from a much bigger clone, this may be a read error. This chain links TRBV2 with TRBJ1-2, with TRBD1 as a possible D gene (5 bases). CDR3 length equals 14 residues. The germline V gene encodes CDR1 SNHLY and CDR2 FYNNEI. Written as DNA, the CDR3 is TGTACCAGCAGCTTAGACGGGGGGGACTATGGCTACACCTTC. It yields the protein CTSSLDGGDYGYTF.

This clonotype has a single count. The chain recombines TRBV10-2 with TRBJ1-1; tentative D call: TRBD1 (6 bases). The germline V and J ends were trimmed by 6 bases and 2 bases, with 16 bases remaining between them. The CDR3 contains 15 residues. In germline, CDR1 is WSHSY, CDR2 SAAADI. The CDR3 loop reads CASRTPGGANTEAFF. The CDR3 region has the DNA TGCGCCAGCAGGACCCCCGGGGGGGCCAACACTGAAGCTTTCTTT.

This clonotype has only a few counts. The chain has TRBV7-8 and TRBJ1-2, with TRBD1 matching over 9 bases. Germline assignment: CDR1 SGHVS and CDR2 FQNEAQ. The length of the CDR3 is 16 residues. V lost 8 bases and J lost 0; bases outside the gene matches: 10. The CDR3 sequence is CASGDRGRVSNYGYTF. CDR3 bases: TGTGCCAGCGGTGACAGGGGGAGGGTTTCTAACTATGGCTACACCTTC.

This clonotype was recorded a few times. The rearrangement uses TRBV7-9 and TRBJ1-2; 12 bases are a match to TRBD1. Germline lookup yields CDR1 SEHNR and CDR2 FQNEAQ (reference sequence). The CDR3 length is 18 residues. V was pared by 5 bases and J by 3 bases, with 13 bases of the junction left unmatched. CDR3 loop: CASSAAPGTGGEDYGYTF. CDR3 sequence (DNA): TGTGCCAGCAGCGCTGCCCCCGGGACAGGGGGCGAGGACTATGGCTACACCTTC.

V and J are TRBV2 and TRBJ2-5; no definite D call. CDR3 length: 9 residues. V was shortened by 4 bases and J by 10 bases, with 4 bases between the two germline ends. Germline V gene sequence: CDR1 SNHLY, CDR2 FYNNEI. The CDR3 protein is CASSASQYF. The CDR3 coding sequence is TGTGCCAGCAGTGCGAGCCAGTACTTC.

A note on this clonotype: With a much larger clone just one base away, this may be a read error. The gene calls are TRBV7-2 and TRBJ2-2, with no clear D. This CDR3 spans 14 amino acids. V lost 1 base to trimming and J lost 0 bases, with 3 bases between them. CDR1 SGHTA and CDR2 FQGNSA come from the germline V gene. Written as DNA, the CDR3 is TGTGCCAGCAGCTTAGATGCGAACACCGGGGAGCTGTTTTTT. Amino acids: CASSLDANTGELFF.

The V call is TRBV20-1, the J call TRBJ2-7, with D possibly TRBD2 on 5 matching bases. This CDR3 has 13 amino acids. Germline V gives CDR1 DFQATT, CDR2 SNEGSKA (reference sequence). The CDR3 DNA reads TGCAGCGTAGCGCCGGGATCACCCTACGAGCAGTACTTC. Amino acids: CSVAPGSPYEQYF.

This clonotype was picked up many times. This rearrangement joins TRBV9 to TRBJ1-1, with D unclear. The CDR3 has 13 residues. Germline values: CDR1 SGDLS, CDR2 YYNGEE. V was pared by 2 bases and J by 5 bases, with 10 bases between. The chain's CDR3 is CASSVSEVTEAFF. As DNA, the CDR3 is TGTGCCAGCAGCGTGTCCGAGGTTACTGAAGCTTTCTTT.

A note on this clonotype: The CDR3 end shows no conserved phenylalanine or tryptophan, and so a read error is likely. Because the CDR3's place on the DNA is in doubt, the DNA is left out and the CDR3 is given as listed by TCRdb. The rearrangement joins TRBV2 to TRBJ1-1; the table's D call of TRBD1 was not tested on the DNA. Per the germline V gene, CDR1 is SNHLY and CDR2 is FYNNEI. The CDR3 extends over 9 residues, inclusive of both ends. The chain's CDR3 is CASSEAPGS.

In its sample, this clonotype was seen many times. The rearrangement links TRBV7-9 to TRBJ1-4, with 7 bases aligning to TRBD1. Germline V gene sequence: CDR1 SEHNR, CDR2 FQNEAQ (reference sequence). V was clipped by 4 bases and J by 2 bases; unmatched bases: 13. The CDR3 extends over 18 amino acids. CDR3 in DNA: TGTGCCAGCAGCTGGCCCCGACAGGGAGAAGCGACTAATGAAAAACTGTTTTTT. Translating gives CASSWPRQGEATNEKLFF. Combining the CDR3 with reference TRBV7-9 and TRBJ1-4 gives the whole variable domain DTGVSQNPRHKITKRGQNVTFRCDPISEHNRLYWYRQTLGQGPEFLTYFQNEAQLEKSRLLSDRFSAERPKGSFSTLEIQRTEQGDSAMYLCASSWPRQGEATNEKLFFGSGTQLSVL.

This CDR3 is CASRIGAPRSPLHF. The CDR3 DNA reads TGTGCCAGCAGAATCGGGGCGCCGCGTTCACCCCTCCACTTT. The gene calls are TRBV25-1 and TRBJ1-6, with a weak D call TRBD1 (5 bases). Germline values: CDR1 MGHDK, CDR2 SYGVNS. The CDR3 runs 14 residues. Trimming removed 6 bases from V and 9 bases from J, with 15 bases in between.

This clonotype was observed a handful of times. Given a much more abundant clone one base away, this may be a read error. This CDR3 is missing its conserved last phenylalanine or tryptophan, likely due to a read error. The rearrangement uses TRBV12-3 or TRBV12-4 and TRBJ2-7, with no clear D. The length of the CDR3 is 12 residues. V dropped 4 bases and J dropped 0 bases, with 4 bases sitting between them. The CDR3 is CASSSGSYEQYL. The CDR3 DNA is TGTGCCAGCAGTTCCGGCTCCTACGAGCAGTACCTC.